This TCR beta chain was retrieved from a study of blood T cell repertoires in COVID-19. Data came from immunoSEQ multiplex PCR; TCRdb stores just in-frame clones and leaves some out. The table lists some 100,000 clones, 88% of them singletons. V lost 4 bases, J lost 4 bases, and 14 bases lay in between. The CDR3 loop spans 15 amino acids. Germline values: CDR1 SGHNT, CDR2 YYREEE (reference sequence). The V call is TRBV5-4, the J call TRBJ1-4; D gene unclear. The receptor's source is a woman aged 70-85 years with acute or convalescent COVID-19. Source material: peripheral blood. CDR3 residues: CASSPNWGDNEKLFF. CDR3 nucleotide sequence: TGTGCCAGCAGCCCCAACTGGGGAGATAATGAAAAACTGTTTTTT. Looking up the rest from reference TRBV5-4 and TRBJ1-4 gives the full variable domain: ETGVTQSPTHLIKTRGQQVTLRCSSQSGHNTVSWYQQALGQGPQFIFQYYREEENGRGNFPPRFSGLQFPNYSSELNVNALELDDSALYLCASSPNWGDNEKLFFGSGTQLSVL.